These T cell receptor beta chains were read from a single sample in a study of cytomegalovirus exposure and HLA in healthy donors. Only in-frame clones appear in the TCRdb table, and some are missing; sequencing was by immunoSEQ multiplex PCR. The data show about 130,000 clones, 90% to 95% seen once. What was sequenced was PBMCs. The receptor source for this set is a woman aged 18-29 years in good health and CMV-seronegative. The CDR3 runs from the conserved cysteine through the conserved F or W. A D gene is named only where the DNA matches it firmly. Size is stated for part of the rows, as once, few or many counts, or as a class when the clone is expanded.

d_gene,j_gene,v_gene,abundance,CDR3nt,CDR3aa
-,TRBJ1-5,TRBV18,-,TGTGCCAGCTCACCAGGTTCAGGGGGCAATCAGCCCCAGCATTTT,CASSPGSGGNQPQHF
TRBD2,TRBJ2-5,TRBV30,-,TGTGCCTGGAGTCTGGCTAGCGGAGAGACCCAGTACTTC,CAWSLASGETQYF
TRBD1,TRBJ1-5,TRBV28,once,TGTGCCAGCAGACCGCCGACAGGGGGAAATCAGCCCCAGCATTTT,CASRPPTGGNQPQHF
-,TRBJ2-4,TRBV12-5,-,TGTGCTAGTGGTTTGGTATTCAACAGGGAGCAGTACTTC,CASGLVFNREQYF
-,TRBJ2-5,TRBV15,-,TGTGCCACCAGCAGAGATCTCGGGAGCCAAGAGACCCAGTACTTC,CATSRDLGSQETQYF
TRBD1,TRBJ2-7,TRBV5-4,-,TGTGCCAGCAGCTCCCCGGGACAGGACTTGTACGAGCAGTACTTC,CASSSPGQDLYEQYF
-,TRBJ2-1,TRBV28,-,TGTGCCAGCAGCTGGCCCGGGGCCTACAATGAGCAGTTCTTC,CASSWPGAYNEQFF
-,TRBJ1-6,TRBV28,-,TGTGCCAGCAGCCGCACAGTAAATTCACCCCTCCACTTT,CASSRTVNSPLHF
-,TRBJ2-7,TRBV19,-,TGTGCCAGTAGTATTTATTCTGACAGTTTCTCAGAGCAGTACTTC,CASSIYSDSFSEQYF
TRBD1,TRBJ2-1,TRBV5-4,-,TGTGCCAGCAGCTTCTACAGGGGGGCCTACAATGAGCAGTTCTTC,CASSFYRGAYNEQFF
TRBD2,TRBJ2-7,TRBV7-2,-,TGTGCCAGCAGCTTCCAGGGACTAGCGGGAGGGCCTTCCCACGAGCAGTACTTC,CASSFQGLAGGPSHEQYF
-,TRBJ1-4,TRBV25-1,-,TGTGCCAGCAGTGACAGGGCTAATGAAAAACTGTTTTTT,CASSDRANEKLFF
-,TRBJ1-4,TRBV4-1,-,TGCGCCAGCAGCCAAATACCGGGAGGATTTAATGAAAAACTGTTTTTT,CASSQIPGGFNEKLFF
-,TRBJ2-3,TRBV5-6,-,TGTGCCAGCAGCTATATCTCGGGGAGCACAGATACGCAGTATTTT,CASSYISGSTDTQYF
TRBD2,TRBJ2-1,TRBV7-3,-,TGTGCCAGCAGCCCAGGACTAGGAAGTGGTGAGCAGTTCTTC,CASSPGLGSGEQFF
TRBD1,TRBJ1-5,TRBV28,-,TGTGCCAGCAGGTTAGGGGGGACAGGATATCAGCCCCAGCATTTT,CASRLGGTGYQPQHF
-,TRBJ1-2,TRBV4-1,-,TGCGCCAGCAGCCAGGGACATCTCTATGGCTACACCTTC,CASSQGHLYGYTF
TRBD2,TRBJ2-3,TRBV14,-,TGTGCCAGCAGCCAAGAACGGCTAGCGGGAGTTGTAGCAGATACGCAGTATTTT,CASSQERLAGVVADTQYF
TRBD1,TRBJ1-5,TRBV6-1,-,TGTGCCAGCAGTAACACCGGGACAGGGACTCAGCCCCAGCATTTT,CASSNTGTGTQPQHF
TRBD2,TRBJ2-7,TRBV28,once,TGTGCCAGCAGTTTATCGGTGCGGGGGACTTCGCGGCAGTACTTC,CASSLSVRGTSRQYF
-,TRBJ1-5,TRBV10-3,-,TGTGCCATCAGTGACATTGCGGGTCAGCCCCAGCATTTT,CAISDIAGQPQHF
-,TRBJ2-7,TRBV6-5,once,TGTGCCAGCAGTCGCCCTCACTCGGTCCGAAGGTACTTC,CASSRPHSVRRYF
TRBD1,TRBJ2-1,TRBV9,once,TGTGCCAGCAGCGGGGGACAGCAGAATGAGCAGTTCTTC,CASSGGQQNEQFF
-,TRBJ2-7,TRBV28,-,TGTGCCAGCAGTTTATTTCGGACGGGGGTTTACGAGCAGTACTTC,CASSLFRTGVYEQYF
-,TRBJ2-5,TRBV28,-,TGTGCCAGCAGCTCCCTGACAGGGGGACGGGGGGGGACCCAGTACTTC,CASSSLTGGRGGTQYF
-,TRBJ1-2,TRBV5-4,-,TGTGCCAGCAGCAGGACGGGGGACTATGGCTACACCTTC,CASSRTGDYGYTF
-,TRBJ1-1,TRBV6-6,once,TGTGCCAGCAGTTCGGGGGGGAACACTGAAGCTTTCTTT,CASSSGGNTEAFF
-,TRBJ2-1,TRBV27,-,TGTGCCAGCAGTTTGGCAGGGGTGGTCAATGAGCAGTTCTTC,CASSLAGVVNEQFF
TRBD2,TRBJ2-1,TRBV5-1,once,TGCGCCAGCAGGATCCTAGCGGGAGGGAACAATGAGCAGTTCTTC,CASRILAGGNNEQFF
-,TRBJ1-5,TRBV30,-,TGTGCCTGGAGTCAAACGGGGGTAGCGCAGCCCCAGCATTTT,CAWSQTGVAQPQHF
-,TRBJ1-2,TRBV7-9,-,TGTGCCAGCAGTAATGGAGGGGGAGGGGGGATCACGCTAGATGGCTACACCTTC,CASSNGGGGGITLDGYTF